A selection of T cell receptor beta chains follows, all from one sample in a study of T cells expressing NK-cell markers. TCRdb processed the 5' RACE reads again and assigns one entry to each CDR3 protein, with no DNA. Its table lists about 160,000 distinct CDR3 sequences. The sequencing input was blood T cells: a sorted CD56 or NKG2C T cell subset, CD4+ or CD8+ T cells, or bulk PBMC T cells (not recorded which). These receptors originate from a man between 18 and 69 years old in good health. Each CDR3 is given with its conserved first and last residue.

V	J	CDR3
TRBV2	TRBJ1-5	CASSPTPQPQHF
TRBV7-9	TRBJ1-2	CASDRLSRDRDYTF
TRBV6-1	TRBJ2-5	CASSDELAGEETQYF
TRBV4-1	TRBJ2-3	CASSLEGKSTDTQYF
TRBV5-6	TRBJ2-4	CASSLLVLAKNIQYF
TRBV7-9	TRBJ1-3	CASRGAFLSGNTIYF
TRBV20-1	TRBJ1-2	CSAIHRDSEYGYTF
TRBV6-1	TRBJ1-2	CASTRGQLSNYGYTF
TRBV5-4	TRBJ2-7	CASSATSGGVDEQYF
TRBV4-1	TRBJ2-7	CASSPPDGQGSEQYF
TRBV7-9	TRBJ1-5	CASSSALGQNQPQHF
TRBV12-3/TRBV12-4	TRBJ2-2	CATSAIGGGAGELFF
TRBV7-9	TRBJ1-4	CASSETQAGNEKLFF
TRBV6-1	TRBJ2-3	CASSALSGGRTDTQYF
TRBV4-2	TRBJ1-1	CASSPPGTGGFSEAFF
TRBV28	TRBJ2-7	CASSTDPVPYEQYF
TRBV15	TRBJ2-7	CATSSGDRAGYEQYF
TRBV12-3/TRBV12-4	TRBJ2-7	CASSLGTEEISYEQYF
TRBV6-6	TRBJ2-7	CASSYGYFYEQYF
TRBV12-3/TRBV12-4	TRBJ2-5	CASSRALLWETQYF
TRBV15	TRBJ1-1	CATSRPPGGENTEAFF
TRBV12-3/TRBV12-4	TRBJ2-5	CASSLRQAETQYF
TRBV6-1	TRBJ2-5	CASSSSWAEETQYF
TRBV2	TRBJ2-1	CASSEYWTDRGGNEQFF
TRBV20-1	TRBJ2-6	CSAPGVPSGANVLTF
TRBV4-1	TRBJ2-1	CASSQKSGGSEQFF
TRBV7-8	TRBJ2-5	CASSLGLAGLQETQYF
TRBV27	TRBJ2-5	CASSPVGTPFQETQYF
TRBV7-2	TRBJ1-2	CASSSLGQNYGYTF
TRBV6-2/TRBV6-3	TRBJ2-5	CASSYRNLPWDGETQYF
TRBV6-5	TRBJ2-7	CASGRSSYEQYF
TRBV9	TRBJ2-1	CASSVEGQGAYEQFF
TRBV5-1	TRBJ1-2	CASSFRNNYGYTF
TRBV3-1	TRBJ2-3	CASSQDAGGLDTQYF
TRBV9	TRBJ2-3	CASSVDNDGEMQYF
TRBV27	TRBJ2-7	CASSPSYGDKSYEQYF
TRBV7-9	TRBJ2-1	CASSLVSNEQFF
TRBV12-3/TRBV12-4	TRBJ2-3	CASSLGLASAQYF
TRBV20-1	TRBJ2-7	CSARDVWRDDEQYF
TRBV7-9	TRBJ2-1	CASSPEDYPRRVEQFF
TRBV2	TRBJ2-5	CASSEGRLAETQYF
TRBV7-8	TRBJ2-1	CASSLLSGYNEQFF